Each of the 27 T cell receptor beta chains below was sequenced from the same sample in a study of blood T cell repertoires in COVID-19. Profiled with immunoSEQ multiplex PCR; TCRdb holds only in-frame clones, not every one. The sample has about 120,000 clones; about 79% are singletons. The sample comprised peripheral blood. The origin of the receptors is a woman between 70 and 85 years old with acute or convalescent COVID-19.

This chain links TRBV5-4 with TRBJ2-2; perhaps TRBD1 as D (6 bases). The CDR3 extends over 15 amino acids. Germline values: CDR1 SGHNT, CDR2 YYREEE (reference sequence). The V end lost 4 bases, the J end lost 0 bases, and 10 bases lay between the germline ends. CDR3 coding DNA: TGTGCCAGCAGCAGGACAGTCGCGAACACCGGGGAGCTGTTTTTT. This translates into CASSRTVANTGELFF.

Here the CDR3 reads CASSPDTGFEQFF. Written as DNA, the CDR3 is TGTGCCAGCAGCCCCGACACGGGATTTGAGCAGTTCTTC. V and J are TRBV6-4 and TRBJ2-1; D might be TRBD2 (5 bases). V lost 6 bases to trimming and J lost 9 bases, with 15 bases between them. The CDR3 has 13 amino acids. Per the germline V gene, CDR1 is MRHNA and CDR2 is SNTAGT.

V usage is TRBV5-1 and J usage is TRBJ2-5, with D possibly TRBD2 on 6 matching bases. The CDR3 totals 13 residues. Germline V gives CDR1 SGHRS, CDR2 YFSETQ. V was pared by 0 bases and J by 5 bases, with 8 bases between. DNA of the CDR3: TGCGCCAGCAGCTTGGGCGGGGCTGAGACCCAGTACTTC. Its translation is CASSLGGAETQYF.

The CDR3, as DNA: TGCGCCAGCAGTGAGTGGGACAGGCGATACACAGATACGCAGTATTTT. This encodes CASSEWDRRYTDTQYF. The chain couples TRBV10-2 to TRBJ2-3; TRBD1 aligns across 8 bases. Germline assignment: CDR1 WSHSY and CDR2 SAAADI. Trimming cost V 1 base and J 2 bases; bases outside gene matches: 5. The length of the CDR3 is 16 residues.

This clone has a handful of counts. The chain couples TRBV3-1 (or the pseudogene TRBV3-2) to TRBJ1-2; tentative D call: TRBD1 (5 bases). V was clipped by 1 base and J by 8 bases, with 11 bases between them. CDR3 length equals 13 residues. Germline assignment: CDR1 LGHDT and CDR2 YNNKEL (reference sequence). CDR3 residues: CASSQGSGVGYTF. In DNA, the CDR3 is TGTGCCAGCAGCCAAGGTTCGGGGGTCGGCTACACCTTC.

The chain carries TRBV15 and TRBJ1-1; TRBD1 is a possible D gene (6 bases). Deletions cut 6 bases from V and 0 bases from J, with 11 bases between. The CDR3 spans 14 residues. Germline V gene sequence: CDR1 LNHNV, CDR2 YYDKDF (reference sequence). CDR3 bases: TGTGCCACCAGTCCGGGACACATGAACACTGAAGCTTTCTTT. Amino acids: CATSPGHMNTEAFF.

This chain joins TRBV7-2 and TRBJ2-2; 11 bases are shared with TRBD2. CDR3 length equals 17 residues. From germline, CDR1 is SGHTA and CDR2 FQGNSA. Trimming took 3 bases from V and 5 from J; bases not matched to a gene: 8. The CDR3 region is CASSFGSGGAGTGELFF. The CDR3, as DNA: TGTGCCAGCAGCTTCGGTAGCGGGGGGGCCGGGACCGGGGAGCTGTTTTTT.

This chain links TRBV5-1 with TRBJ2-2; 7 bases map to TRBD2. This CDR3 has 15 residues. CDR1 is SGHRS, CDR2 YFSETQ, per germline. V was clipped by 4 bases and J by 7 bases; unmatched bases: 10. Here the CDR3 DNA reads TGCGCCAGCAGCAGCCTGGGGACGGGAGGCGGGGAGCTGTTTTTT. Translation gives CASSSLGTGGGELFF. The entire variable domain, with the rest obtained from reference TRBV5-1 and TRBJ2-2, is as follows: KAGVTQTPRYLIKTRGQQVTLSCSPISGHRSVSWYQQTPGQGLQFLFEYFSETQRNKGNFPGRFSGRQFSNSRSEMNVSTLELGDSALYLCASSSLGTGGGELFFGEGSRLTVL.

The chain joins TRBV30 to TRBJ2-5, with TRBD2 matching over 8 bases. CDR3 length: 14 residues. The J segment lost 5 bases and the V segment lost 0 bases, leaving 5 bases of the junction unmatched. Germline V gives CDR1 GTSNPN, CDR2 SVGIG (reference sequence). As DNA, the CDR3 is TGTGCCTGGAGTGTTGGCGGGGGGTCGGAGACCCAGTACTTC. This gives the protein CAWSVGGGSETQYF.

This clone was found once. This sequence joins TRBV9 and TRBJ2-3; maybe TRBD1 (6 bases). In germline, CDR1 is SGDLS, CDR2 YYNGEE. V dropped 2 bases and J dropped 4 bases, with 17 bases sitting between them. This CDR3 contains 16 residues. CDR3 sequence reads: CASSVSTGKVADTQYF. CDR3 DNA: TGTGCCAGCAGCGTTAGCACAGGGAAGGTTGCAGATACGCAGTATTTT.

This clone appeared a single time. The chain uses TRBV6-2 or TRBV6-3 and TRBJ2-6; 7 positions match TRBD1. The length of the CDR3 is 16 residues. Germline V gene sequence: CDR1 MNHEY, CDR2 SVGEGT. Unmatched junction bases numbered 5, after V lost 4 bases and J lost 2 bases. CDR3 coding DNA: TGTGCCAGCAGTTTGCCCCAGGGGGCTGGGGCCAACGTCCTGACTTTC. Translation gives CASSLPQGAGANVLTF.

The chain is built from TRBV7-2 and TRBJ2-5, with 10 positions matching TRBD2. The junction had 9 bases not matched to a gene; V was cut back by 1 base and J by 13 bases. Germline V lookup: CDR1 SGHTA, CDR2 FQGNSA. This CDR3 has 14 residues. Here the CDR3 DNA reads TGTGCCAGCAGCTTAGGTAGCGGGGGGAGACCTCTGTACTTC. It translates to CASSLGSGGRPLYF.

CDR3 DNA sequence: TGTGCCACCAGCATTGTAGCGGGGGGTGGGACCCAGTACTTC. Translation gives CATSIVAGGGTQYF. The rearrangement joins TRBV15 to TRBJ2-5, with 10 bases fitting TRBD2. CDR1 LNHNV and CDR2 YYDKDF come from the germline V gene (reference sequence). The V and J ends lost 4 bases and 7 bases, in that order; junction bases with no gene match: 6. This CDR3 contains 14 residues. Variable domain in full (rest from reference TRBV15 and TRBJ2-5): DAMVIQNPRYQVTQFGKPVTLSCSQTLNHNVMYWYQQKSSQAPKLLFHYYDKDFNNEADTPDNFQSRRPNTSFCFLDIRSPGLGDTAMYLCATSIVAGGGTQYFGPGTRLLVL.

The J gene is TRBJ2-3, the V gene TRBV11-2, with 8 positions matching TRBD2. CDR1 is SGHAT and CDR2 is FQNNGV in the germline V gene. The V and J ends lost 0 bases and 1 base, in that order; junction bases with no gene match: 6. The CDR3 extends over 17 amino acids. The CDR3 region is CASSLDGAGAGTDTQYF. CDR3 coding DNA: TGTGCCAGCAGCTTAGATGGAGCGGGGGCTGGCACAGATACGCAGTATTTT.

This chain connects TRBV27 to TRBJ2-3, with 8 positions matching TRBD1. In germline, CDR1 is MNHEY, CDR2 SMNVEV (reference sequence). V shed 7 bases and J 5 bases; nucleotides not matched to a gene: 5. The CDR3 has 13 amino acids. The CDR3 is CASTRTGGDTQYF. The CDR3 nucleotides are TGTGCCAGCACCCGAACAGGGGGAGATACGCAGTATTTT.

The chain joins TRBV5-4 to TRBJ1-4; 8 bases fit TRBD1. CDR3 length: 14 amino acids. Germline values: CDR1 SGHNT, CDR2 YYREEE (reference sequence). Trimming cost V 3 bases and J 6 bases; bases outside gene matches: 4. This chain's CDR3 is CASSYDRGYEKLFF. CDR3 DNA sequence: TGTGCCAGCAGCTACGACAGGGGATATGAAAAACTGTTTTTT.

The chain combines TRBV30 with TRBJ1-4; the D is unclear. Trimming removed 0 bases at V and 8 bases at J, with 7 bases between. The CDR3 loop spans 12 amino acids. Per the germline V gene, CDR1 is GTSNPN and CDR2 is SVGIG (reference sequence). DNA for the CDR3: TGTGCCTGGAGTGTGTCGGGGGAAAAACTGTTTTTT. The encoded protein is CAWSVSGEKLFF.

This chain uses TRBV7-2 with TRBJ2-5; TRBD2 matches at 10 bases. Germline CDR1 SGHTA, CDR2 FQGNSA. The CDR3 covers 18 residues. Trimming took 1 base from V and 5 from J; bases not matched to a gene: 13. CDR3 residues: CASSLVRFSGGAWETQYF. CDR3 in DNA: TGTGCCAGCAGCTTAGTTAGATTCAGCGGGGGGGCCTGGGAGACCCAGTACTTC.

This clone was seen a few times. Here the CDR3 reads CASSNGYEQYF. As DNA, the CDR3 is TGTGCCAGCAGTAACGGCTACGAGCAGTACTTC. The chain employs TRBV12-3 or TRBV12-4 and TRBJ2-7, with unresolved D. The CDR3 extends over 11 amino acids. V lost 5 bases to trimming and J lost 3 bases, with 5 bases between them.

This clone has more than one count but fewer than ten. The chain uses TRBV12-3 or TRBV12-4 and TRBJ1-6; D unresolved. The CDR3 totals 13 residues. The germline V and J ends were trimmed by 7 bases and 4 bases, with 8 bases remaining between them. The CDR3 nucleotides are TGTGCCAGCACCCAGAAATATAATTCACCCCTCCACTTT. This translates into CASTQKYNSPLHF.

The chain has TRBV5-1 and TRBJ2-3, with TRBD2 matching 9 bases. Losses at the gene ends were 3 bases for V and 4 bases for J; bases not matched to a gene: 12. Per the germline V gene, CDR1 is SGHRS and CDR2 is YFSETQ. This CDR3 has 17 residues. CDR3 in amino acids: CASSSGVAGAGSDTQYF. The CDR3 nucleotides are TGCGCCAGCAGCTCGGGGGTAGCGGGGGCCGGATCAGATACGCAGTATTTT.

The J gene is TRBJ1-3, the V gene TRBV11-2; D is undetermined. CDR1 and CDR2 from the germline V gene are SGHAT and FQNNGV. Trimming took 2 bases from V and 0 from J, leaving 5 bases between them. This CDR3 spans 14 amino acids. The CDR3, as DNA: TGTGCCAGCAGCTTAATATCCTCTGGAAACACCATATATTTT. Its protein is CASSLISSGNTIYF.

The chain couples TRBV5-1 to TRBJ2-5; 7 nucleotides align to TRBD2. After removal of 4 bases from V and 1 base from J, the junction contained 4 bases not matched to a gene. The CDR3 is made up of 14 amino acids. Germline V lookup: CDR1 SGHRS, CDR2 YFSETQ. This chain's CDR3 is CASSTPGGQETQYF. DNA of the CDR3: TGCGCCAGCAGCACTCCGGGGGGCCAAGAGACCCAGTACTTC.

This chain links TRBV27 with TRBJ2-7; 7 bases fit TRBD1. The germline gives CDR1 MNHEY, CDR2 SMNVEV (reference sequence). After removal of 6 bases from V and 2 bases from J, the junction contained 10 bases not matched to a gene. This CDR3 spans 15 amino acids. The CDR3 DNA is TGTGCCAGCAGGGCTCGGGACAGCCTCACCTACGAGCAGTACTTC. It specifies CASRARDSLTYEQYF.

The chain carries TRBV7-8 and TRBJ1-5, with a tentative D call TRBD1 (6 bases). V lost 5 bases and J 6 bases, leaving 14 bases between the germline ends. Germline-derived CDR1 and CDR2 are SGHVS and FQNEAQ. CDR3 length: 14 residues. CDR3 nucleotide sequence: TGTGCCAGCAGCGCGAGGGAGGGGGGTCAGCCCCAGCATTTT. It is translated as CASSAREGGQPQHF.

The chain links TRBV9 to TRBJ2-5, with TRBD2 matching 10 bases. CDR3 length equals 15 residues. Per germline, CDR1 SGDLS and CDR2 YYNGEE. The J segment lost 10 bases and the V segment lost 0 bases, leaving 9 bases of the junction unmatched. The CDR3 nucleotides read TGTGCCAGCAGCGTAGCCTCAGCGGGGGGGTCCGTCCAGTACTTC. As protein: CASSVASAGGSVQYF.

This chain joins TRBV20-1 and TRBJ2-1; D perhaps matches TRBD2 (6 bases). Looked up from germline, CDR1 is DFQATT and CDR2 is SNEGSKA (reference sequence). The V end was cut by 3 bases, the J end by 12 bases, with 15 bases between. This CDR3 comprises 12 residues. The CDR3 DNA reads as TGCAGTGCTAGTTTGTTGGGGGGAGGGCAGTTCTTC. Translating it yields CSASLLGGGQFF.